What follows are 32 T cell receptor beta chains derived from one specimen sequenced in a study of CD8+ T cells in alopecia areata. cDNA serving as the sequencing template came from extracted, reverse transcribed RNA. Method: immunoSEQ multiplex PCR; TCRdb's copy keeps in-frame clones and lacks some. The sample records 90,000 to 120,000 clones, 84% being singletons. Described treatment: oral pan-JAK inhibitor, 5-10 mg twice daily. The specimen was CD8+ T cells sorted from blood, collected at week 24, from a patient treated with tofacitinib. Every receptor here comes from a human donor with alopecia areata.

This clone was detected only once. The chain employs TRBV6-5 and TRBJ1-5; D is undetermined. The CDR3 loop spans 15 amino acids. CDR1 MNHEY and CDR2 SVGAGI come from the germline V gene. The V and J ends lost 6 bases and 6 bases respectively, with 18 bases between them. CDR3 region: CASSSTAGRGQPQHF. CDR3 sequence (DNA): TGTGCCAGCAGCTCCACCGCCGGGCGTGGTCAGCCCCAGCATTTT.

The genes are TRBV4-2 and TRBJ2-3; 8 bases line up with TRBD2. CDR3 length: 15 amino acids. J gave up 5 bases and V 0 bases, and 4 bases lay outside the gene matches. CDR1 and CDR2 from the germline V gene are LGHNA and YNFKEQ. CDR3 amino acids: CASSQDKGLEDTQYF. The CDR3 DNA is TGTGCCAGCAGCCAAGATAAGGGACTAGAAGATACGCAGTATTTT.

The chain carries TRBV14 and TRBJ2-5; 10 bases align to TRBD2. The CDR3 totals 20 residues. CDR1 and CDR2 from the germline V gene are SGHDN and FVKESK. Losses at the gene ends were 3 bases for V and 6 bases for J; bases not matched to a gene: 22. In DNA, the CDR3 is TGTGCCAGCAGCCATTCCCCTCCTCGGCTAGCGGGGGTTGCTCGGCAGACCCAGTACTTC. Translated, it gives CASSHSPPRLAGVARQTQYF. The full variable domain, with the rest looked up from reference TRBV14 and TRBJ2-5, is EAGVTQFPSHSVIEKGQTVTLRCDPISGHDNLYWYRRVMGKEIKFLLHFVKESKQDESGMPNNRFLAERTGGTYSTLKVQPAELEDSGVYFCASSHSPPRLAGVARQTQYFGPGTRLLVL.

J is TRBJ2-5 and V is TRBV7-9; D not certain. V lost 0 bases, J lost 1 base, and 9 bases lay in between. Germline V gene lookup returns CDR1 SEHNR and CDR2 FQNEAQ (reference sequence). The CDR3 spans 15 residues. CDR3 sequence: CASSLAVIPQETQYF. DNA of the CDR3: TGTGCCAGCAGCTTAGCGGTAATCCCCCAAGAGACCCAGTACTTC.

The rearrangement uses TRBV7-2 and TRBJ1-2; 7 bases agree with TRBD1. The CDR3 is made up of 13 amino acids. V was clipped by 5 bases and J by 3 bases; unmatched bases: 3. CDR1 and CDR2 from the germline V gene are SGHTA and FQGNSA. The CDR3 loop is CASSQQGYYGYTF. CDR3 bases: TGTGCCAGCAGCCAACAGGGGTACTATGGCTACACCTTC.

CDR3 bases: TGTGCCAGCAGTGCCACCGGGACAGGGGATTATGGCTACACCTTC. The encoded protein is CASSATGTGDYGYTF. V and J are TRBV6-1 and TRBJ1-2; 10 nucleotides line up with TRBD1. CDR1 and CDR2 (germline): MNHNS, SASEGT. V shed 4 bases, J shed 5 bases, and the junction held 7 bases outside the gene matches. There are 15 residues in the CDR3.

V gene TRBV6-5 combines with J gene TRBJ2-2; tentative D call: TRBD2 (5 bases). V was pared by 4 bases and J by 5 bases, with 8 bases between. Per germline, CDR1 MNHEY and CDR2 SVGAGI. The CDR3 length is 13 residues. In DNA form, the CDR3 reads TGTGCCAGCAGTTTTACGGGAACCGGGGAGCTGTTTTTT. It is translated as CASSFTGTGELFF.

The V gene is TRBV30, the J gene TRBJ2-7; 11 bases are shared with TRBD1. CDR3 size: 13 residues. Losses at the gene ends were 2 bases for V and 5 bases for J; bases not matched to a gene: 2. Per germline, CDR1 GTSNPN and CDR2 SVGIG (reference sequence). CDR3 sequence: CAWSWGQGDEQYF. As DNA, the CDR3 is TGTGCCTGGAGTTGGGGACAGGGGGACGAGCAGTACTTC.

The chain combines TRBV9 with TRBJ1-1; D uncertain. This CDR3 contains 14 residues. The germline gives CDR1 SGDLS, CDR2 YYNGEE. V lost 3 bases and J lost 3, with 12 bases in between. CDR3 loop: CASSAWGEDTEAFF. The CDR3 DNA sequence: TGTGCCAGCAGCGCCTGGGGAGAGGACACTGAAGCTTTCTTT.

This chain links TRBV5-6 with TRBJ2-7; TRBD1 agrees at 9 bases. This CDR3 spans 14 amino acids. Germline V gene data show CDR1 as SGHDT and CDR2 as YYEEEE. J lost 3 bases, V lost 3 bases, and 4 bases had no gene match. The CDR3 DNA reads as TGTGCCAGCAGCTACCGGGACAGGGACTACGAGCAGTACTTC. Translation: CASSYRDRDYEQYF.

The chain recombines TRBV5-1 with TRBJ2-2, with 7 bases matching TRBD1. CDR1 is SGHRS, CDR2 YFSETQ, per germline. The J segment lost 3 bases and the V segment lost 2 bases, leaving 10 bases of the junction unmatched. The CDR3 consists of 17 residues. Here the CDR3 reads CASSFLGRGLDTGELFF. CDR3 in DNA: TGCGCCAGCAGCTTCCTCGGAAGGGGGCTGGACACCGGGGAGCTGTTTTTT.

The gene calls are TRBV7-9 and TRBJ1-6; D possibly corresponds to TRBD1 (6 bases). Looked up from germline, CDR1 is SEHNR and CDR2 is FQNEAQ (reference sequence). V was cut by 5 bases and J by 6 bases, with 11 bases left in between. This CDR3 contains 14 residues. The CDR3 sequence is CASSLDSSNSPLHF. CDR3 bases: TGTGCCAGCAGCCTGGACAGTTCTAATTCACCCCTCCACTTT.

The chain recombines TRBV9 with TRBJ2-3; D unclear. V shed 4 bases and J shed 0 bases, with 18 bases lying between them. CDR1 is SGDLS, CDR2 YYNGEE, per germline. The CDR3 has 17 residues. The CDR3 sequence: CASSFPAAVASTDTQYF. DNA of the CDR3: TGTGCCAGCAGCTTCCCGGCAGCCGTAGCTAGCACAGATACGCAGTATTTT.

The chain has TRBV7-6 and TRBJ1-3, with 11 positions matching TRBD1. The junction had 15 bases not matched to a gene; V was cut back by 5 bases and J by 0 bases. CDR3 length: 20 residues. The germline gives CDR1 SGHVS, CDR2 FNYEAQ. The CDR3 sequence: CASSLIPGTGGDYSGNTIYF. For the CDR3, the DNA is TGTGCCAGCAGCCTGATCCCCGGGACAGGGGGTGACTACTCTGGAAACACCATATATTTT.

V usage is TRBV7-9 and J usage is TRBJ2-3; D perhaps matches TRBD1 (6 bases). The germline gives CDR1 SEHNR, CDR2 FQNEAQ (reference sequence). The V end was cut by 5 bases, the J end by 8 bases, with 17 bases between. CDR3 length: 14 amino acids. The CDR3 protein is CASSPATGLTTQYF. CDR3 nucleotides: TGTGCCAGCAGCCCCGCGACAGGATTAACTACGCAGTATTTT.

The CDR3: CSVDRGFPYYNEQFF. CDR3 in DNA: TGCAGCGTTGACCGCGGATTCCCTTATTACAATGAGCAGTTCTTC. The chain links TRBV29-1 to TRBJ2-1; unclear D gene. The germline CDR1 and CDR2 sequences are SQVTM and ANQGSEA. The V end lost 3 bases, the J end lost 4 bases, and 16 bases lay between the germline ends. There are 15 residues in the CDR3.

V and J are TRBV7-9 and TRBJ2-5; weak D call: TRBD1 (6 bases). Germline V gene lookup returns CDR1 SEHNR and CDR2 FQNEAQ (reference sequence). Trimming pared 4 bases from V and 2 bases from J, leaving 11 bases between. There are 14 residues in the CDR3. The CDR3 region is CASSSSTGQETQYF. The DNA for the CDR3 is TGTGCCAGCAGCTCCTCTACAGGGCAAGAGACCCAGTACTTC.

A note on this clone: This specimen includes other DNA sequences encoding the same CDR3. The CDR3 is CASSPEGGYEQYF. CDR3 bases: TGTGCCAGCTCACCGGAGGGGGGGTACGAGCAGTACTTC. J is TRBJ2-7 and V is TRBV18, with a possible D match to TRBD2 (7 bases). CDR3 length: 13 residues. Trimming pared 3 bases from V and 4 bases from J, leaving 10 bases between. Germline loops: CDR1 KGHSH, CDR2 LQKENI.

The chain joins TRBV13 to TRBJ2-5, with TRBD2 as a possible D gene (7 bases). The V gene's germline CDR1 is PRHDT and CDR2 FYEKMQ (reference sequence). The CDR3 covers 15 residues. The V end was cut by 1 base, the J end by 9 bases, with 18 bases between. Written as DNA, the CDR3 is TGTGCCAGCAGCTTAGCGGCGGGGGCCCGATGGGCCCAGTACTTC. It is translated as CASSLAAGARWAQYF.

The genes are TRBV5-6 and TRBJ2-3; perhaps D is TRBD1 or TRBD2 (5 bases each). V dropped 0 bases and J dropped 2 bases, with 16 bases sitting between them. The CDR3 totals 17 residues. Germline lookup yields CDR1 SGHDT and CDR2 YYEEEE. This CDR3 is CASSLGAAGTITDTQYF. CDR3 sequence (DNA): TGTGCCAGCAGCTTGGGGGCTGCCGGGACCATCACAGATACGCAGTATTTT.

The V gene is TRBV7-3, the J gene TRBJ2-3; the match to TRBD2 covers 11 bases. From germline, CDR1 is SGHTA and CDR2 FQGTGA. The junction had 5 bases not matched to a gene; V was cut back by 5 bases and J by 4 bases. The CDR3 is made up of 15 amino acids. The CDR3 spells CASSLLAGGPDTQYF. The CDR3 coding sequence is TGTGCCAGCAGCCTATTAGCGGGGGGGCCAGATACGCAGTATTTT.

The chain carries TRBV27 and TRBJ1-1; the match to TRBD1 covers 9 bases. V dropped 6 bases and J dropped 0; count of bases not matched to a gene: 8. The germline V gene has CDR1 MNHEY and CDR2 SMNVEV (reference sequence). This CDR3 has 16 amino acids. The CDR3 DNA follows: TGTGCCAGCAGCCCGACAGGGGGACTAATGAACACTGAAGCTTTCTTT. Protein sequence: CASSPTGGLMNTEAFF.

The V gene is TRBV10-2, the J gene TRBJ1-5, with D uncertain. V was cut by 4 bases and J by 0 bases, with 7 bases left in between. CDR1 WSHSY and CDR2 SAAADI come from the germline V gene. The CDR3 has 14 amino acids. The DNA of the CDR3 is TGCGCCAGCAGTGCCACAGCTAGCAATCAGCCCCAGCATTTT. Its translation: CASSATASNQPQHF.

This clone was picked up one time. This sequence joins TRBV4-3 and TRBJ2-7; tentatively, D is TRBD1 (5 bases). This CDR3 is built from 21 residues. Germline CDR1 reads LGHNA; CDR2 reads YSLEER. The V end was cut by 0 bases, the J end by 10 bases, with 37 bases between. The CDR3 DNA follows: TGCGCCAGCAGCCAAGATTCTAGGAAAATCAAACAATCGGACACGTCGGTGGGACAGTACTTC. It yields the protein CASSQDSRKIKQSDTSVGQYF.

The chain joins TRBV29-1 to TRBJ2-7, with D unclear. The CDR3 covers 13 residues. Germline loops: CDR1 SQVTM, CDR2 ANQGSEA. The V end was cut by 7 bases, the J end by 5 bases, with 18 bases between. The CDR3 region is CSGAPTVFDEQYF. The CDR3 DNA reads as TGCAGCGGGGCGCCCACCGTTTTTGACGAGCAGTACTTC.

V gene TRBV2 combines with J gene TRBJ2-7; D is undetermined. This CDR3 has 13 residues. The germline V gene has CDR1 SNHLY and CDR2 FYNNEI. V was cut by 7 bases and J by 0 bases, with 10 bases left in between. CDR3 DNA sequence: TGTGCCAGCATAAAGGATTCCTCCTACGAGCAGTACTTC. Protein: CASIKDSSYEQYF.

The chain uses TRBV10-3 and TRBJ1-5, with D hard to call. Germline CDR1 ENHRY, CDR2 SYGVKD. Trimming took 1 base from V and 3 from J, leaving 4 bases between them. The CDR3 is 13 amino acids. In nucleotides, the CDR3 is TGTGCCATCAGTGAGTGGGACAATCAGCCCCAGCATTTT. Its translation is CAISEWDNQPQHF.

This rearrangement joins TRBV27 to TRBJ2-1, with 9 bases matching TRBD2. Unmatched junction bases numbered 10, after V lost 0 bases and J lost 4 bases. Germline loops: CDR1 MNHEY, CDR2 SMNVEV (reference sequence). The CDR3 covers 18 residues. The CDR3, as DNA: TGTGCCAGCAGTTTATCGGTGTTTAGCGGGGGCCCGTACAATGAGCAGTTCTTC. This codes for CASSLSVFSGGPYNEQFF.

This chain joins TRBV2 and TRBJ2-1, with a possible D match to TRBD1 (5 bases). The CDR3 is 12 amino acids. Germline V gives CDR1 SNHLY, CDR2 FYNNEI. Trimming left V 3 bases short and J 12 bases short, with 12 bases between. This chain's CDR3 is CASSETVTWQFF. The CDR3, as DNA: TGTGCCAGCAGTGAGACAGTAACTTGGCAGTTCTTC.

This chain uses TRBV7-9 with TRBJ2-5, with D unresolved. Germline CDR1 reads SEHNR; CDR2 reads FQNEAQ (reference sequence). CDR3 size: 15 residues. V lost 1 base to trimming and J lost 2 bases, with 11 bases between them. CDR3 coding DNA: TGTGCCAGCAGCTTAGTAACAGCCTTACAAGAGACCCAGTACTTC. Translating gives CASSLVTALQETQYF.

CDR3 amino acids: CASSQAVQGTLKAFF. In nucleotides, the CDR3 is TGCGCCAGCAGCCAAGCAGTCCAGGGAACACTGAAGGCTTTCTTT. The chain carries TRBV4-1 and TRBJ1-1; tentatively, D is TRBD1 (5 bases). This CDR3 is 15 amino acids long. Trimming removed 1 base at V and 11 bases at J, with 20 bases between. Per the germline V gene, CDR1 is MGHRA and CDR2 is YSYEKL.

V gene TRBV5-6 combines with J gene TRBJ2-5; TRBD1 matches at 7 bases. CDR1 and CDR2 (germline): SGHDT, YYEEEE. Trimming took 0 bases from V and 2 from J; bases not matched to a gene: 7. The CDR3 sequence is 16 residues long. The CDR3 is CASSLGQGVIQETQYF. CDR3 coding DNA: TGTGCCAGCAGCTTGGGACAGGGCGTAATTCAAGAGACCCAGTACTTC.